This T cell receptor (beta chain) was found in a study of technical replicates of blood from several donors. Germline CDR1 and CDR2: SGHTA and FQGNSA. V gave up 2 bases and J gave up 4 bases; unmatched junction bases: 3. The CDR3 is made up of 14 amino acids. Sequenced by immunoSEQ multiplex PCR; TCRdb stores in-frame clones only, minus some. This sample has roughly 6,900 clones; roughly 95% occur once, and the top ten carry 6% to 8%. The TCR was taken from a human donor in good health. The sample comprised PBMCs. This chain connects TRBV7-2 to TRBJ2-5, with 8 bases matching TRBD2. As DNA, the CDR3 is TGTGCCAGCAGCTTATTCGCGGGAGGAGAGACCCAGTACTTC. Translating gives CASSLFAGGETQYF.